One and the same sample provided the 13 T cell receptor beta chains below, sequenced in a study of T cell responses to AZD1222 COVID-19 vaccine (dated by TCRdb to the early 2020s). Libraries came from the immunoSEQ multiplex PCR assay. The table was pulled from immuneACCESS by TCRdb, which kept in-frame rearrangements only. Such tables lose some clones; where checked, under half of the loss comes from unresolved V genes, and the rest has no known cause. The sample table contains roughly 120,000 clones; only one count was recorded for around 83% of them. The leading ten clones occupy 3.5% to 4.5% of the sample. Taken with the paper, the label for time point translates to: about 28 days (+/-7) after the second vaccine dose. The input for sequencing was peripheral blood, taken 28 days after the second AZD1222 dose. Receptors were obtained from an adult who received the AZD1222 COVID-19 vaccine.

CDR3 region: CASSLAPTPSEYF. The CDR3, as DNA: TGTGCCAGCAGCTTGGCCCCGACGCCAAGCGAGTACTTC. The J gene is TRBJ2-5, the V gene TRBV7-9, with D uncertain. CDR3 length: 13 amino acids. Germline loops: CDR1 SEHNR, CDR2 FQNEAQ (reference sequence). V shed 3 bases and J shed 12 bases, with 17 bases lying between them.

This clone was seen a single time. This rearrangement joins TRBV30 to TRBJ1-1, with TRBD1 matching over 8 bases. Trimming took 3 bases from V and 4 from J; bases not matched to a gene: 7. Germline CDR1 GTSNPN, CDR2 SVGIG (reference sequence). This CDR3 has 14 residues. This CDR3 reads CAWSSDRGGTEAFF. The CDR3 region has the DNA TGTGCCTGGAGCTCCGACAGGGGAGGCACTGAAGCTTTCTTT.

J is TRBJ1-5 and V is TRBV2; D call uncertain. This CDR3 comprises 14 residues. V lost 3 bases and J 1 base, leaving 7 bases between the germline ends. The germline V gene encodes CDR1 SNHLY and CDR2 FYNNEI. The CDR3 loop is CASSEMNSNQPQHF. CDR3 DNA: TGTGCCAGCAGTGAGATGAACAGCAATCAGCCCCAGCATTTT. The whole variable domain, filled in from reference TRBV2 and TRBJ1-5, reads EPEVTQTPSHQVTQMGQEVILRCVPISNHLYFYWYRQILGQKVEFLVSFYNNEISEKSEIFDDQFSVERPDGSNFTLKIRSTKLEDSAMYFCASSEMNSNQPQHFGDGTRLSIL.

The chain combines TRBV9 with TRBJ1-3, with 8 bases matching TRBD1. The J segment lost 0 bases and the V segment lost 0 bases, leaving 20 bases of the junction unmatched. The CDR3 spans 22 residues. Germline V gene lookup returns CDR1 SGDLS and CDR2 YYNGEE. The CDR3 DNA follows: TGTGCCAGCAGCGTAGCCCCTATCGGAGACAGGGGTCTCTCCGTCTCTGGAAACACCATATATTTT. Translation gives CASSVAPIGDRGLSVSGNTIYF.

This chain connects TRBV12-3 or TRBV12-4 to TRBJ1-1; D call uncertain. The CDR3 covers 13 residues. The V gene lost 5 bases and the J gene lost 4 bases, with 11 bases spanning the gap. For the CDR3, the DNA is TGTGCCAGCAGTCCGGGCCAGCTCACTGAAGCTTTCTTT. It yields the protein CASSPGQLTEAFF.

The CDR3 here is CASSTWTSGDTDTQYF. CDR3 bases: TGTGCCAGCTCAACATGGACTAGCGGGGACACAGATACGCAGTATTTT. The J gene is TRBJ2-3, the V gene TRBV18, with 12 positions matching TRBD2. CDR1 KGHSH and CDR2 LQKENI come from the germline V gene. The CDR3 runs to 16 residues. V shed 5 bases and J 2 bases; nucleotides not matched to a gene: 5.

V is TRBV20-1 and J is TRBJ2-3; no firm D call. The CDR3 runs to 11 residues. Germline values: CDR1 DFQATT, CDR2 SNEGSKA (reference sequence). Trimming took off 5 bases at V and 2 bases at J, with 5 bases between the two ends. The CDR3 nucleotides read TGCAGTGCTTCCTACACAGATACGCAGTATTTT. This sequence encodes CSASYTDTQYF.

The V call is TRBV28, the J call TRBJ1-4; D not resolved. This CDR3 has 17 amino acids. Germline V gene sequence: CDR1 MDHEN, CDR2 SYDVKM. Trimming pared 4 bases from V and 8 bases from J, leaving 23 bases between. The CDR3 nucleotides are TGTGCCAGCAGTTCTCCCTCATTGGGGAGGGATAAAGAAAAACTGTTTTTT. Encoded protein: CASSSPSLGRDKEKLFF.

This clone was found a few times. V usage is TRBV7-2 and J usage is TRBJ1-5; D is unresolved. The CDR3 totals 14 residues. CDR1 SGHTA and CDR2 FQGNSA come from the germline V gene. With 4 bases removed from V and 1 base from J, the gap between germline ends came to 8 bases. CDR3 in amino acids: CASSSYMSNQPQHF. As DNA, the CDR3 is TGTGCCAGCAGCTCCTATATGAGCAATCAGCCCCAGCATTTT.

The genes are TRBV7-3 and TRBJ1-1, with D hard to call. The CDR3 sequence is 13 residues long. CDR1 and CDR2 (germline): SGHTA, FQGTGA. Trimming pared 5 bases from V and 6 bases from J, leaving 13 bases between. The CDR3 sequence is CASSPRREAEAFF. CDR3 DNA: TGTGCCAGCAGCCCCCGGAGGGAGGCTGAAGCTTTCTTT.

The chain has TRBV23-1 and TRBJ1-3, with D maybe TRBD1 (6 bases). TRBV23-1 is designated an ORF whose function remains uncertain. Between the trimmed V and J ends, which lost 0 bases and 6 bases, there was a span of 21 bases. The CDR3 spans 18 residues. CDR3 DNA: TGCGCCAGCAGTCAATCGCACACGGGGGGCGAGTCAGAAAACACCATATATTTT. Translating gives CASSQSHTGGESENTIYF.

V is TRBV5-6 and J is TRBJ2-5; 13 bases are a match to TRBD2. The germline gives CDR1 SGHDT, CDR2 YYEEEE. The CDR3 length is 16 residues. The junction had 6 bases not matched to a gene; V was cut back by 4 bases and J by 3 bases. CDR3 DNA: TGTGCCAGCAGCCCGGGACTAGCGGGGAAGAAAGAGACCCAGTACTTC. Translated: CASSPGLAGKKETQYF. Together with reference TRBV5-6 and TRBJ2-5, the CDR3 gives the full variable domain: DAGVTQSPTHLIKTRGQQVTLRCSPKSGHDTVSWYQQALGQGPQFIFQYYEEEERQRGNFPDRFSGHQFPNYSSELNVNALLLGDSALYLCASSPGLAGKKETQYFGPGTRLLVL.

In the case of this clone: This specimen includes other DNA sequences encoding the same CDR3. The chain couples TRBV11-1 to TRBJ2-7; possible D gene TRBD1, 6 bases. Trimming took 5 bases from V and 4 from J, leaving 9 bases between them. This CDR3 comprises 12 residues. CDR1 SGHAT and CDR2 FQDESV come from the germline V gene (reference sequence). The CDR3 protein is CASSRTVYEQYF. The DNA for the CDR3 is TGTGCCAGCAGCCGGACAGTATACGAGCAGTACTTC.